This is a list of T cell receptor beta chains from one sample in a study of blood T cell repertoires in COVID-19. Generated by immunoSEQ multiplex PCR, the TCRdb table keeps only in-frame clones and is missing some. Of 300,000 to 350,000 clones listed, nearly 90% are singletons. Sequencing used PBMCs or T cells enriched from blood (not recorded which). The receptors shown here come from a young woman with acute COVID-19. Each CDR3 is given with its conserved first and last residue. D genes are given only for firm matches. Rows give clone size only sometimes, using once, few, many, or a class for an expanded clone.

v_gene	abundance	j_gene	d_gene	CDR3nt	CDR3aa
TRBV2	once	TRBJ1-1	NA	TGTGCCAGCAGTCGCCTATCTTTCGGGGCTTTCTTT	CASSRLSFGAFF
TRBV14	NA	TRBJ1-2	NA	TGTGCCAGCAGCCAATCGAGGAGTGGCTACACCTTC	CASSQSRSGYTF
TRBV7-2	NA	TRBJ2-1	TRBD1	TGTGCCAGCAGCCCACCCAAGGGGGCAGCCAATGAGCAGTTCTTC	CASSPPKGAANEQFF
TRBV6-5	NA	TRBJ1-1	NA	TGTGCCAGCCGCCCCGAGACAGCCACTGAAGCTTTCTTT	CASRPETATEAFF
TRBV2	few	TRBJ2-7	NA	TGTGCCAGCGTTCAGGGCCGGTACGAGCAGTACTTC	CASVQGRYEQYF
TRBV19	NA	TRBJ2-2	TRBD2	TGTGCCAGTAAACCAACCGGGGGGATCCCGTACACCGGGGAGCTGTTTTTT	CASKPTGGIPYTGELFF
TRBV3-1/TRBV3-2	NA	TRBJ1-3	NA	TGTGCCAGCAGCCAAGACACCAGCTCTGGAAACACCATATATTTT	CASSQDTSSGNTIYF
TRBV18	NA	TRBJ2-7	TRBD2	TGTGCCAGCTCATTTTTAACTAGCGGGAGAGCCTACGAGCAGTACTTC	CASSFLTSGRAYEQYF
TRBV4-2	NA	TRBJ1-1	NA	TGTGCCAGCAGCCAAGGAGGTGGGGAAGCTTTCTTT	CASSQGGGEAFF
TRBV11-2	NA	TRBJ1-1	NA	TGTGCCAGCAGCATATACGGGGAACCAGCTTTCTTT	CASSIYGEPAFF
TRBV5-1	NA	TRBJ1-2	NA	TGCGCCAGCAGCCCTCAACAGGATTTGAACTATGGCTACACCTTC	CASSPQQDLNYGYTF
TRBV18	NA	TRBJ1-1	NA	TGTGCCAGCTCACCAGAGGTGATGGGGCCCTCAATGAACACTGAAGCTTTCTTT	CASSPEVMGPSMNTEAFF
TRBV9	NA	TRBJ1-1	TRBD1	TGTGCCAGCAGCCCCGGGACAGGGGGCACTGAAGCTTTCTTT	CASSPGTGGTEAFF
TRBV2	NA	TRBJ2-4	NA	TGTGCCAGCAGTTCGACAGCCGTAGCCAAAAACATTCAGTACTTC	CASSSTAVAKNIQYF
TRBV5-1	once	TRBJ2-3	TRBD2	TGCGCCAGCAGCAGAAGGACTAGCGGGAGGACAGATACGCAGTATTTT	CASSRRTSGRTDTQYF
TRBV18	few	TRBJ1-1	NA	TGTGCCAGCTCATCAGGAGGCCCGAACACTGAAGCTTTCTTT	CASSSGGPNTEAFF
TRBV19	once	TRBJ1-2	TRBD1	TGTGCCAGTAGAGCTCAGGGGGCGGACTATGGCTACACCTTC	CASRAQGADYGYTF
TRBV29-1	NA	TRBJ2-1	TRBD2	TGCAGCGTTGAAGTGATAGCGGGAGTACTCCAGTTCTTC	CSVEVIAGVLQFF
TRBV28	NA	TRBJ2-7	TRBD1	TGTGCCAGCAGTTCTACCGGGACAGGGTCATACGAGCAGTACTTC	CASSSTGTGSYEQYF
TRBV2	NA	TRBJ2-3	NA	TGTGCCAGCGACCCCAGCGGTCAGAAGCGGGCGCAGTATTTT	CASDPSGQKRAQYF
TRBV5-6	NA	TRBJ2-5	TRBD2	TGTGCCAGCAGCCCCTTAGCGGGAGGGTTCTACGAGACCCAGTACTTC	CASSPLAGGFYETQYF
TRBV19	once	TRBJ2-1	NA	TGTGCCAGTAGTATTACTTTCACGGGCTCCTACAATGAGCAGTTCTTC	CASSITFTGSYNEQFF
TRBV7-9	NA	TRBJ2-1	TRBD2	TGTGCCAGCAGCTTAGCGGGAGGGCCCGACAATGAGCAGTTCTTC	CASSLAGGPDNEQFF
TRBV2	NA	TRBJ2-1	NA	TGTGCCAGCACCTCCCTATACAATGAGCAGTTCTTC	CASTSLYNEQFF
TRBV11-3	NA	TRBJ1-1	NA	TGTGCCAGCAGCCCCGGAGTGAACACTGAAGCTTTCTTT	CASSPGVNTEAFF
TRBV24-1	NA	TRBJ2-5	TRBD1	TGTGCCACCAGTGATTACAGGGGAGTACAAGAGACCCAGTACTTC	CATSDYRGVQETQYF
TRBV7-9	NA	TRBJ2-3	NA	TGTGCCAGCAGCTCCTCTACCCCGGAGGGCGGGGTAACAGATACGCAGTATTTT	CASSSSTPEGGVTDTQYF
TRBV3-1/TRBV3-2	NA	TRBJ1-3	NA	TGTGCCAGCAGCCAAGACAGATTCTCTGGAAACACCATATATTTT	CASSQDRFSGNTIYF
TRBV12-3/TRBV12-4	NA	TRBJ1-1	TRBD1	TGTGCCAGCAGTACGGGACAGGGAATGATGGCTTTCTTT	CASSTGQGMMAFF
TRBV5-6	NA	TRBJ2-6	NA	TGTGCCAGCAGCTTGGCTCCAGGGCACCCCTCTGGGGCCAACGTCCTGACTTTC	CASSLAPGHPSGANVLTF
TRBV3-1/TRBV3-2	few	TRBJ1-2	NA	TGTGCCAGCAGCCAAGATGGACAGTCTGGCTACACCTTC	CASSQDGQSGYTF
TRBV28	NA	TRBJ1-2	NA	TGTGCCAGCACCGAGACGGAGGGCTACACCTTC	CASTETEGYTF
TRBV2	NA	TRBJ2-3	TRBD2	TGTGCCAGCGGGGGGACTAGCGGGAGTTATGATACGCAGTATTTT	CASGGTSGSYDTQYF
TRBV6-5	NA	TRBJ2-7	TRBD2	TGTGCCAGCAGTTACGGGACTAGCGGAAACTACGAGCAGTACTTC	CASSYGTSGNYEQYF
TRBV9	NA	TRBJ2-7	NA	TGTGCCAGCAGCGTAGCGACAGGCAACTACGAGCAGTACTTC	CASSVATGNYEQYF
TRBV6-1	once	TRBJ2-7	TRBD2	TGTGCCAGCAGTGAAATAGGCGGGAGTGGGAGTACCTACGAGCAGTACTTC	CASSEIGGSGSTYEQYF
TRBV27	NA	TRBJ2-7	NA	TGTGCCAGCAGGACGGCGGTGAGCTCCTACGAGCAGTACTTC	CASRTAVSSYEQYF
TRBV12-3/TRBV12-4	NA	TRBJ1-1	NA	TGTGCCAGCAGTTTAGTTGTGCAAGGGAGTTTCTTT	CASSLVVQGSFF
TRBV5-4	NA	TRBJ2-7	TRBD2	TGTGCCAGCAGCTTCGGAGCGGGAAGCTACGAGCAGTACTTC	CASSFGAGSYEQYF
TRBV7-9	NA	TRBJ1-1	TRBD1	TGTGCCAGCAGCTCATCACATGGGCGGGGACAGGGTTATACTGAAGCTTTCTTT	CASSSSHGRGQGYTEAFF
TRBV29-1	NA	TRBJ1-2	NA	TGCAGCGCCTGGTCGGGATCTTCTAACTATGGCTACACCTTC	CSAWSGSSNYGYTF
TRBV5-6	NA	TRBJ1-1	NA	TGTGCCAGCAGCCCAGGACAGCCCTTTTCAGAAGCTTTCTTT	CASSPGQPFSEAFF
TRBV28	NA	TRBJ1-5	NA	TGTGCCAGCAGTTCGGGGGATCAGCCCCAGCATTTT	CASSSGDQPQHF
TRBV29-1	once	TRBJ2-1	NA	TGCAGCGTTGAACAGGTAGACAATGAGCAGTTCTTC	CSVEQVDNEQFF
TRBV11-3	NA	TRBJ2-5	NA	TGTGCCAGCAGCTTAGTCCCTACAGCCCAAGAGACCCAGTACTTC	CASSLVPTAQETQYF
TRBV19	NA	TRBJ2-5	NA	TGTGCCAGTAGTATCAGGCAGGCCCCGGAGACCCAGTACTTC	CASSIRQAPETQYF
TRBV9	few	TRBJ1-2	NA	TGTGCCAGCAGCCCAGACGGGAACTATGGCTACACCTTC	CASSPDGNYGYTF
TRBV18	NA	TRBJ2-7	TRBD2	TGTGCCAGCTCACCACCTCATTTAGCGGGAGTGGTCTACGAGCAGTACTTC	CASSPPHLAGVVYEQYF
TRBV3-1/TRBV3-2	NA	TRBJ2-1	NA	TGTGCCAGCAGCCCCACTAGGAATGAGCAGTTCTTC	CASSPTRNEQFF
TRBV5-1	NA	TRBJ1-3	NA	TGCGCCAGCAGCTTGGACCCCGGGGACTCTGGAAACACCATATATTTT	CASSLDPGDSGNTIYF
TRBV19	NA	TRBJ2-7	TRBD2	TGTGCCAGTAGTATAGCGAGAGGAGGTAGCGGGGCCTACGAGCAGTACTTC	CASSIARGGSGAYEQYF
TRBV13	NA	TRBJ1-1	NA	TGTGCCAGCAGCCTCCGGGGAAAAAGGAACACTGAAGCTTTCTTT	CASSLRGKRNTEAFF
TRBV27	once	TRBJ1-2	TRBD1	TGTGCCAGCAGTTTAGGTACAGGGGGCGGTTATGGCTACACCTTC	CASSLGTGGGYGYTF
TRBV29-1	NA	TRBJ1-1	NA	TGCAGCGTCTGGTTTGGGGGGGCCGCAATGAAAGCTTTCTTT	CSVWFGGAAMKAFF
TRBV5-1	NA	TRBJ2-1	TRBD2	TGCGCCAGCACCGGGGGGCGGACTAGCGGGAACAATGAGCAGTTCTTC	CASTGGRTSGNNEQFF
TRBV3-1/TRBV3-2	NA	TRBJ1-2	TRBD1	TGTGCCAGCAGCCAAGTCGCACAGGGGGCGTACGGCTACACCTTC	CASSQVAQGAYGYTF
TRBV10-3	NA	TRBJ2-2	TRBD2	TGTGCCATCAGTGGGGGGAGCGGGAGGGCCGGAGAAACCGGGGAGCTGTTTTTT	CAISGGSGRAGETGELFF
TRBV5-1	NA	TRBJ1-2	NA	TGCGCCAGCAGTACTCAGGGAGGCTATGGCTACACCTTC	CASSTQGGYGYTF